These T cell receptor beta chains were read from a single sample in a study of identical twins. TCRdb processed the 5' RACE reads anew with MiXCR; each CDR3 protein has one entry. The sample lists some 500,000 distinct CDR3 sequences; roughly a fifth were seen once. The same data also went into a second study, on T cells expressing NK-cell markers.

The sample consisted of CD4+ T cells sorted from blood. Receptors originate from a woman aged 18-35 years in good health. CDR3s include the opening cysteine and the closing phenylalanine or tryptophan. The D gene is left open where the match is weak. Expanded clones get a size class; other rows say once, few or many, or leave the size out.

>TRBV12-3/TRBV12-4|TRBJ1-2|-|few
TGTGCCAGCACCTTGAGGAAGGGTTGGAACTATGGCTACACCTTC
CASTLRKGWNYGYTF
>TRBV5-1|TRBJ2-5|-|-
TGCGCCAGCAGCTGGCCCCCGGACGGTTTCCAAGAGACCCAGTACTTC
CASSWPPDGFQETQYF
>TRBV25-1|TRBJ2-7|TRBD2|-
TGTGCCAGCAGGGGACTAGGCCCCCTCGAGCAGTACTTC
CASRGLGPLEQYF
>TRBV5-8|TRBJ2-7|-|many
TGTGCCAGCAGCTTGATCGGGTACGAGCAGTACTTC
CASSLIGYEQYF
>TRBV20-1|TRBJ2-7|TRBD1|-
TGCAGTGCTAGAGATCTACAGGGGGCCTCCTACGAGCAGTACTTC
CSARDLQGASYEQYF
>TRBV27|TRBJ1-1|-|-
TGTGCCAGCAGCTTGGCCTCGGGCAGCTGGAACACTGAAGCTTTCTTT
CASSLASGSWNTEAFF
>TRBV14|TRBJ2-1|-|-
TGTGCCAGCAGCTTCGTTGAGTATTCGGAGCAGTTCTTC
CASSFVEYSEQFF
>TRBV7-2|TRBJ2-5|-|many
TGTGCCAGCAGCCCACAGGGTGTGGGGACCCAGTACTTC
CASSPQGVGTQYF
>TRBV18|TRBJ1-2|-|-
TGTGCCAGCTCACCCGGGGGAGGGGACGGCTACACCTTC
CASSPGGGDGYTF
>TRBV6-2/TRBV6-3|TRBJ2-1|TRBD2|few
TGTGCCAGCAGACCCAGCGGGAGGTCCTACAATGAGCAGTTCTTC
CASRPSGRSYNEQFF
>TRBV7-2|TRBJ2-7|TRBD2|few
TGTGCCAGCAGCAAAGTCGGGGGGGGAACCTCCGAGCAGTACTTC
CASSKVGGGTSEQYF
>TRBV9|TRBJ2-1|-|few
TGTGCCAGCAGCGTAGTTGTGTCCCCGGGGGAGCAGTTCTTC
CASSVVVSPGEQFF
>TRBV9|TRBJ2-2|TRBD2|few
TGTGCCAGCAGCCCCGCCGGGACTAAGGGTCCCTCCGGGGAGCTGTTTTTT
CASSPAGTKGPSGELFF
>TRBV6-1|TRBJ2-2|TRBD2|few
TGTGCCAGCAGGCGGACTAGCGGGGGTAACACCGGGGAGCTGTTTTTT
CASRRTSGGNTGELFF
>TRBV20-1|TRBJ2-3|TRBD2|few
TGCAGTGCGGGACTAGCGATAGATACGCAGTATTTT
CSAGLAIDTQYF
>TRBV5-5|TRBJ2-7|TRBD2|-
TGTGCCAGCAGCCTTTCTAGCGGGAGAACCTACGAGCAGTACTTC
CASSLSSGRTYEQYF
>TRBV20-1|TRBJ1-2|TRBD1|-
TGCAGTGCTAGTTTACAGGGGTACTATGGCTACACCTTC
CSASLQGYYGYTF
>TRBV29-1|TRBJ1-2|-|many
TGCAGCGGGGGACGTCAAACCGACATAGCCCCCCCCTATGGCTACACCTTC
CSGGRQTDIAPPYGYTF
>TRBV5-1|TRBJ2-2|TRBD2|-
TGCGCCAGCAGCTTAGGAGCTAGCGGGGCTCCCGGGGAGCTGTTTTTT
CASSLGASGAPGELFF
>TRBV5-6|TRBJ1-1|-|-
TGTGCCAGCAGCTTGATCAGGGGTGGAGGGACTGAAGCTTTCTTT
CASSLIRGGGTEAFF
>TRBV7-2|TRBJ2-7|-|few
TGTGCCAGCAGCCTAACAACAAGGGGGACCTACGAGCAGTACTTC
CASSLTTRGTYEQYF
>TRBV5-6|TRBJ2-4|-|few
TGTGCCAGCAGCCCTAGTGCGACCAAAAACATTCAGTACTTC
CASSPSATKNIQYF
>TRBV4-3|TRBJ2-1|-|-
TGCGCCAGCAGCAGAGGTGGGGCGGGACGGGAGCAGTTCTTC
CASSRGGAGREQFF
>TRBV4-1|TRBJ2-3|-|-
TGCGCCAGCAGCCAAACACGGGGGAGTACAGATACGCAGTATTTT
CASSQTRGSTDTQYF
>TRBV12-3/TRBV12-4|TRBJ2-1|TRBD2|many
TGTGCCAGCAGATTAGCGGGGGGGCATCTCTTC
CASRLAGGHLF
>TRBV6-1|TRBJ1-2|-|many
TGTGCCAGCAGCTTCGAGGGGGACCGCGGCTATGGCTACACCTTC
CASSFEGDRGYGYTF